What follows are 10 T cell receptor beta chains derived from one specimen sequenced in a study of blood T cell repertoires in COVID-19. Repertoires were generated with immunoSEQ multiplex PCR, while TCRdb's copy carries only in-frame clones and drops some. The repertoire holds roughly 70,000 clones, with about 88% as singletons. The sample comprised peripheral blood. These receptors all come from a man aged 70 or older with acute or convalescent COVID-19.

This clone was recorded only once. Here the CDR3 DNA reads TGTGCCAGCAGCATACCAGGGGGCGGCACCGGGGAGCTGTTTTTT. This gives the protein CASSIPGGGTGELFF. The V and J genes are TRBV5-4 and TRBJ2-2; TRBD1 agrees at 8 bases. This CDR3 comprises 15 residues. Unmatched junction bases numbered 6, after V lost 4 bases and J lost 4 bases. Germline CDR1 reads SGHNT; CDR2 reads YYREEE (reference sequence).

This clone is medium-sized. The V call is TRBV5-6, the J call TRBJ2-7; 9 bases agree with TRBD2. This CDR3 comprises 15 residues. Trimming removed 0 bases from V and 3 bases from J; junction bases left unmatched: 4. Germline V lookup: CDR1 SGHDT, CDR2 YYEEEE. The CDR3 loop reads CASSLVSGGIYEQYF. The CDR3 region has the DNA TGTGCCAGCAGCTTGGTCAGCGGGGGGATCTACGAGCAGTACTTC.

The V gene is TRBV7-2, the J gene TRBJ2-7; maybe TRBD1 (6 bases). The CDR3 consists of 14 residues. CDR1 and CDR2 (germline): SGHTA, FQGNSA. Trimming removed 6 bases at V and 3 bases at J, with 15 bases between. CDR3 bases: TGTGCCAGCAGACGAACCGACAGGCTCTACGAGCAGTACTTC. Translated: CASRRTDRLYEQYF. Filled out from reference TRBV7-2 and TRBJ2-7, the complete variable domain reads GAGVSQSPSNKVTEKGKDVELRCDPISGHTALYWYRQSLGQGLEFLIYFQGNSAPDKSGLPSDRFSAERTGGSVSTLTIQRTQQEDSAVYLCASRRTDRLYEQYFGPGTRLTVT.

The chain joins TRBV3-1 (or the pseudogene TRBV3-2) to TRBJ1-5, with D possibly matching TRBD1 (6 bases). Trimming took 2 bases from V and 15 from J, leaving 17 bases between them. CDR1 LGHDT and CDR2 YNNKEL come from the germline V gene (reference sequence). The CDR3 consists of 13 residues. The CDR3 DNA reads as TGTGCCAGCAGCCAAAGGGGAGTGGGGGCCACGCATTTT. Translating it yields CASSQRGVGATHF.

V usage is TRBV30 and J usage is TRBJ2-2, with D possibly TRBD2 on 6 matching bases. Germline loops: CDR1 GTSNPN, CDR2 SVGIG (reference sequence). The V end was cut by 7 bases, the J end by 6 bases, with 18 bases between. The CDR3 spans 14 residues. CDR3 nucleotide sequence: TGTGCCTTGTCCGGGACTCGGGTGGCCGGGGAGCTGTTTTTT. Translation: CALSGTRVAGELFF.

The rearrangement links TRBV6-5 to TRBJ2-5; possible D gene TRBD1, 6 bases. Germline CDR1 is MNHEY and CDR2 is SVGAGI. The CDR3 spans 14 residues. The V end lost 6 bases, the J end lost 7 bases, and 18 bases lay between the germline ends. CDR3 sequence reads: CASRMEGQRGTQYF. Written as DNA, the CDR3 is TGTGCCAGCAGGATGGAAGGACAGCGCGGGACCCAGTACTTC.

The rearrangement links TRBV19 to TRBJ1-5, with a possible D match to TRBD1 (6 bases). The germline V gene encodes CDR1 LNHDA and CDR2 SQIVND (reference sequence). This CDR3 comprises 15 residues. V was cut by 6 bases and J by 5 bases, with 17 bases left in between. CDR3 residues: CASSLQGEGDQPQHF. The CDR3 bases are TGTGCCAGTAGCCTACAGGGTGAGGGTGATCAGCCCCAGCATTTT.

This clone was seen a single time. The chain has TRBV7-8 and TRBJ2-5, with 9 nucleotides matching TRBD2. Germline loops: CDR1 SGHVS, CDR2 FQNEAQ. The CDR3 has 18 residues. After removal of 8 bases from V and 0 bases from J, the junction contained 16 bases not matched to a gene. CDR3: CASCRLAGSPNYQETQYF. The CDR3 coding sequence is TGTGCCAGCTGCCGCCTAGCGGGGAGCCCAAACTACCAAGAGACCCAGTACTTC.

This chain uses TRBV27 with TRBJ2-1; 10 bases are shared with TRBD2. The CDR3 loop spans 16 amino acids. V gave up 4 bases and J gave up 4 bases; unmatched junction bases: 7. CDR1 and CDR2 from the germline V gene are MNHEY and SMNVEV (reference sequence). The CDR3 nucleotides read TGTGCCAGCAGTTCGCTACTAGCGGGGAGTTACAATGAGCAGTTCTTC. Protein: CASSSLLAGSYNEQFF.

This sequence joins TRBV15 and TRBJ2-6, with D unresolved. Germline V gives CDR1 LNHNV, CDR2 YYDKDF (reference sequence). V gave up 6 bases and J gave up 0 bases, with 6 bases separating them. The CDR3 runs 14 residues. This CDR3 is CATRQISGANVLTF. The CDR3 DNA is TGTGCCACCAGACAGATCTCTGGGGCCAACGTCCTGACTTTC.